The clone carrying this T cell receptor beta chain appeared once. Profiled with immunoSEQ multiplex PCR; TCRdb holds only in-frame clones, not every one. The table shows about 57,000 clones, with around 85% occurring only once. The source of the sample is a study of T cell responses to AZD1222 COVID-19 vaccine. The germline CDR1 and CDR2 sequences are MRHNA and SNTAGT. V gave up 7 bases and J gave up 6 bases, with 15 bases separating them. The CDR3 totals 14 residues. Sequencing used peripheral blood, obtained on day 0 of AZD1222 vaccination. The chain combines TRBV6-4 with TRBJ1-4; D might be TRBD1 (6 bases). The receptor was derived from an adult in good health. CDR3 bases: TGTGCCAGCACGCGCTCCAGGGGCCATGAAAAACTGTTTTTT. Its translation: CASTRSRGHEKLFF.